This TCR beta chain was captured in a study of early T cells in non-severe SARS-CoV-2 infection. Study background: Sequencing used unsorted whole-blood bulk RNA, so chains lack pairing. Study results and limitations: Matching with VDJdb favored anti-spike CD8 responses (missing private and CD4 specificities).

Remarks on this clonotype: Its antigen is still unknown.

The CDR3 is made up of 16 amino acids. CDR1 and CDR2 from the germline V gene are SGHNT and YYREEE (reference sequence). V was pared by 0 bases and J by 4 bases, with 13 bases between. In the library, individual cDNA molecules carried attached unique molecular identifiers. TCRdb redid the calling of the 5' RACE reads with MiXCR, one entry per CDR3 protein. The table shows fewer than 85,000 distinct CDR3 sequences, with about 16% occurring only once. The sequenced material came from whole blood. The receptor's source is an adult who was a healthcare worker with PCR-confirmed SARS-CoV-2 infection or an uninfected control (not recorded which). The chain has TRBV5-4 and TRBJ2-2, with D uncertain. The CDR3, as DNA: TGTGCCAGCAGCTTGGTTTTGGGGTGGGGCACCGGGGAGCTGTTTTTT. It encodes CASSLVLGWGTGELFF.